These 27 T cell receptor beta chains originate from one sample sequenced in a study of T-cell reconstitution after alpha-beta-depleted transplantation in children. The TCRbeta library was prepared with unique molecular identifiers. TCRdb recomputed calls from the PCR reads with MiXCR, one row per CDR3 protein. The table lists about 600,000 distinct CDR3 sequences, 8% to 11% of them singletons. This specimen was PBMCs from the stem cell graft donor, taken from the stem cell graft. Receptors were obtained from a human donor who donated a stem cell graft to a child with acute myeloid leukemia.

This clonotype was seen at least ten times. This chain connects TRBV7-9 to TRBJ1-4; no reliable D call. CDR1 and CDR2 (germline): SEHNR, FQNEAQ (reference sequence). This CDR3 contains 17 residues. The germline V and J ends were trimmed by 2 bases and 8 bases, with 21 bases remaining between them. In DNA form, the CDR3 reads TGTGCCAGCAGCTTACGGCGTGGACCCCTCAAAGGGGAAAAACTGTTTTTT. Translating gives CASSLRRGPLKGEKLFF.

This clonotype was detected ten times or more. The CDR3 reads CASSFFPKSSYEQYF. CDR3 in DNA: TGTGCCAGCAGCTTTTTCCCGAAGAGCTCCTACGAGCAGTACTTC. J is TRBJ2-7 and V is TRBV11-2; no clear D. CDR1 is SGHAT, CDR2 FQNNGV, per germline. CDR3 size: 15 residues. Trimming removed 3 bases from V and 0 bases from J, with 12 bases in between.

As regards this clonotype: At one boundary the junction diverges from the germline segment, which might be a read error. The chain links TRBV29-1 to TRBJ2-7; 9 bases map to TRBD2. CDR3 length: 16 residues. The germline CDR1 and CDR2 sequences are SQVTM and ANQGSEA. CDR3 protein: CNVEGTKAGGGYEQYF. The DNA for the CDR3 is TGCAACGTTGAAGGTACTAAAGCGGGAGGAGGCTACGAGCAGTACTTC.

This clonotype was detected ten times or more. This rearrangement joins TRBV14 to TRBJ2-5; D is unresolved. The CDR3 runs 12 residues. Between the trimmed V and J ends, which lost 4 bases and 5 bases, there was a span of 8 bases. CDR1 and CDR2 from the germline V gene are SGHDN and FVKESK. This chain's CDR3 is CASSLKKETQYF. The CDR3 nucleotides are TGTGCCAGCAGCCTTAAGAAGGAGACCCAGTACTTC. The full variable domain, with the rest looked up from reference TRBV14 and TRBJ2-5, is EAGVTQFPSHSVIEKGQTVTLRCDPISGHDNLYWYRRVMGKEIKFLLHFVKESKQDESGMPNNRFLAERTGGTYSTLKVQPAELEDSGVYFCASSLKKETQYFGPGTRLLVL.

The V gene is TRBV20-1, the J gene TRBJ2-3, with D uncertain. V lost 6 bases and J lost 2, with 12 bases in between. CDR1 is DFQATT and CDR2 is SNEGSKA in the germline V gene (reference sequence). The CDR3 extends over 13 amino acids. CDR3 in amino acids: CSAEVGLTDTQYF. DNA for the CDR3: TGCAGTGCCGAGGTTGGTCTCACAGATACGCAGTATTTT.

The rearrangement joins TRBV11-1 to TRBJ2-7; 7 bases map to TRBD2. V shed 2 bases and J 2 bases; nucleotides not matched to a gene: 6. The CDR3 has 15 amino acids. CDR1 is SGHAT and CDR2 is FQDESV in the germline V gene (reference sequence). CDR3 sequence: CASSLMKLATYEQYF. The CDR3, as DNA: TGTGCCAGCAGCTTAATGAAACTAGCGACCTACGAGCAGTACTTC.

V is TRBV12-3 or TRBV12-4 and J is TRBJ1-5; possible D gene TRBD1, 5 bases. Between the trimmed V and J ends, which lost 1 base and 6 bases, there was a span of 10 bases. The CDR3 is made up of 14 amino acids. The CDR3 DNA reads TGTGCCAGCAGTTTAGTTGGGGCGGCTCAGCCCCAGCATTTT. Amino acid sequence: CASSLVGAAQPQHF.

V is TRBV29-1 and J is TRBJ2-7; a weak D match, TRBD1 (6 bases). The ends were cut back, 7 bases at V and 7 bases at J, with 17 bases in the middle. The CDR3 spans 12 residues. The V gene's germline CDR1 is SQVTM and CDR2 ANQGSEA. CDR3: CSAQGSADEQYF. The CDR3 DNA is TGCAGCGCTCAGGGGTCCGCTGATGAGCAGTACTTC.

Many counts were recorded for this clonotype. V usage is TRBV28 and J usage is TRBJ2-7; D gene unclear. Germline loops: CDR1 MDHEN, CDR2 SYDVKM. V shed 5 bases and J shed 3 bases, with 14 bases lying between them. The CDR3 has 14 residues. The CDR3 loop reads CASSPLGNHYEQYF. CDR3 nucleotides: TGTGCCAGCAGTCCCTTGGGGAACCACTACGAGCAGTACTTC.

The chain uses TRBV7-2 and TRBJ1-1; no reliable D call. Trimming removed 2 bases from V and 7 bases from J, with 8 bases in between. This CDR3 has 12 residues. CDR1 and CDR2 (germline): SGHTA, FQGNSA. The CDR3 DNA sequence: TGTGCCAGCAGCTTAATCGGCATTGAAGCTTTCTTT. Translated, it gives CASSLIGIEAFF.

The chain combines TRBV20-1 with TRBJ2-1; D remains unclear. From germline, CDR1 is DFQATT and CDR2 SNEGSKA (reference sequence). The V end was cut by 1 base, the J end by 0 bases, with 13 bases between. CDR3 length: 16 amino acids. The CDR3: CSARAGTVRSYNEQFF. The CDR3 coding sequence is TGCAGTGCTAGAGCCGGAACCGTTCGCTCCTACAATGAGCAGTTCTTC.

A few counts support this clonotype. The CDR3 region is CASSPKQGFDEQYF. The CDR3 nucleotides are TGCGCCAGCAGCCCGAAACAGGGTTTCGACGAGCAGTACTTC. V and J are TRBV5-1 and TRBJ2-7, with a possible D match to TRBD1 (6 bases). Trimming left V 4 bases short and J 5 bases short, with 16 bases between. CDR3 length: 14 residues. Germline V lookup: CDR1 SGHRS, CDR2 YFSETQ.

At least ten counts were recorded for this clonotype. The CDR3 reads CASSAKILTTDTQYF. DNA of the CDR3: TGTGCCAGCAGCGCCAAGATCCTTACCACAGATACGCAGTATTTT. J is TRBJ2-3 and V is TRBV3-1; D gene unclear. The CDR3 spans 15 residues. The germline gives CDR1 LGHDT, CDR2 YNNKEL (reference sequence). Trimming left V 5 bases short and J 2 bases short, with 14 bases between.

The chain has TRBV3-1 and TRBJ1-5; 9 bases map to TRBD1. CDR1 LGHDT and CDR2 YNNKEL come from the germline V gene (reference sequence). The CDR3 runs to 15 residues. Germline trimming cut 1 base from V and 4 bases from J; bases unmatched to any gene: 2. The CDR3 bases are TGTGCCAGCAGCCAAGGGGACAGGGAAAATCAGCCCCAGCATTTT. Its translation: CASSQGDRENQPQHF.

This clonotype has at least ten counts. This chain joins TRBV4-3 and TRBJ2-3, with TRBD2 matching 11 bases. Germline lookup yields CDR1 LGHNA and CDR2 YSLEER. This CDR3 comprises 14 residues. V shed 2 bases and J 5 bases; nucleotides not matched to a gene: 0. CDR3 coding DNA: TGCGCCAGCAGCCAAACTAGCGGGGGAGATACGCAGTATTTT. Its translation: CASSQTSGGDTQYF.

The chain links TRBV5-1 to TRBJ1-1; D remains ambiguous. Germline values: CDR1 SGHRS, CDR2 YFSETQ. Trimming removed 4 bases at V and 1 base at J, with 11 bases between. This CDR3 is 14 amino acids long. CDR3 loop: CASSGGAPNTEAFF. CDR3 sequence (DNA): TGCGCCAGCAGCGGCGGAGCCCCGAACACTGAAGCTTTCTTT.

Here the CDR3 reads CAISDWAGSNQPQHF. The CDR3 DNA reads as TGTGCCATCAGTGATTGGGCGGGGAGCAATCAGCCCCAGCATTTT. This chain uses TRBV10-3 with TRBJ1-5; D unclear. Germline V gene data show CDR1 as ENHRY and CDR2 as SYGVKD. The CDR3 sequence is 15 residues long. Trimming took off 3 bases at V and 1 base at J, with 10 bases between the two ends.

This clonotype was counted many times. This chain links TRBV20-1 with TRBJ2-7, with TRBD2 identical over 7 bases. From germline, CDR1 is DFQATT and CDR2 SNEGSKA (reference sequence). This CDR3 spans 17 amino acids. V lost 1 base, J lost 3 bases, and 15 bases stayed unmatched. CDR3 in amino acids: CSARAPRQGGRGYEQYF. The CDR3 DNA reads as TGCAGTGCTAGAGCTCCAAGGCAAGGCGGGAGAGGCTACGAGCAGTACTTC.

This clonotype has a handful of counts. The genes are TRBV6-5 and TRBJ1-1, with no clear D. Germline CDR1 reads MNHEY; CDR2 reads SVGAGI. This CDR3 spans 14 amino acids. Trimming left V 1 base short and J 5 bases short, with 11 bases between. The CDR3 reads CASSYFGVRTEAFF. The CDR3 DNA reads TGTGCCAGCAGTTACTTTGGGGTCCGTACTGAAGCTTTCTTT.

This clonotype was seen a handful of times. The chain combines TRBV29-1 with TRBJ2-5, with 11 positions matching TRBD2. This CDR3 region has 16 residues. The V and J ends lost 4 bases and 9 bases, in that order; junction bases with no gene match: 16. Germline CDR1 and CDR2: SQVTM and ANQGSEA. The CDR3 DNA reads as TGCAGCGTTGTTAGCGGGAGGGGGTATCCTGCTGGGGCCCAGTACTTC. Translated: CSVVSGRGYPAGAQYF.

This clonotype occurred many times. Here the CDR3 reads CASSLAGRETDTQYF. The CDR3 bases are TGTGCCAGCAGTTTAGCGGGTCGAGAAACAGATACGCAGTATTTT. The V gene is TRBV12-3 or TRBV12-4, the J gene TRBJ2-3; D unclear. The CDR3 covers 15 residues. Between the trimmed V and J ends, which lost 0 bases and 3 bases, there was a span of 10 bases.

This clonotype has more than one count but fewer than ten. CDR3 loop: CASMGWLAYNEQFF. The CDR3 nucleotides are TGTGCCAGCATGGGGTGGCTAGCCTACAATGAGCAGTTCTTC. The J gene is TRBJ2-1, the V gene TRBV2; D remains ambiguous. Germline V gene lookup returns CDR1 SNHLY and CDR2 FYNNEI. The CDR3 extends over 14 amino acids. V was shortened by 7 bases and J by 2 bases, with 12 bases between the two germline ends.

This clonotype has more than one count but fewer than ten. The chain is built from TRBV3-1 and TRBJ2-7; 8 nucleotides match TRBD2. Germline trimming cut 2 bases from V and 5 bases from J; bases unmatched to any gene: 8. Germline CDR1 and CDR2: LGHDT and YNNKEL (reference sequence). This CDR3 has 15 residues. CDR3 region: CASSQSGSFAHEQYF. DNA of the CDR3: TGTGCCAGCAGCCAAAGCGGGAGTTTCGCCCACGAGCAGTACTTC.

The table lists this clonotype with a few counts. This chain uses TRBV20-1 with TRBJ1-2; D is unclear. The CDR3 is 16 residues long. Trimming removed 6 bases from V and 1 base from J, with 21 bases in between. Germline CDR1 and CDR2: DFQATT and SNEGSKA (reference sequence). CDR3 residues: CSARHGESQYNYGYTF. In DNA form, the CDR3 reads TGCAGTGCGAGGCACGGAGAATCTCAATATAACTATGGCTACACCTTC.

V and J are TRBV4-3 and TRBJ2-5, with 10 bases that match TRBD2. V was pared by 0 bases and J by 5 bases, with 27 bases of the junction left unmatched. Germline V gives CDR1 LGHNA, CDR2 YSLEER. This CDR3 spans 23 amino acids. CDR3 sequence reads: CASSQEPTGASGRVISGGETQYF. DNA of the CDR3: TGCGCCAGCAGCCAAGAGCCCACTGGGGCTAGCGGGAGAGTGATCAGTGGGGGGGAGACCCAGTACTTC.

The sample holds many counts of this clonotype. The chain recombines TRBV29-1 with TRBJ1-5, with D hard to call. CDR1 SQVTM and CDR2 ANQGSEA come from the germline V gene. The CDR3 extends over 14 amino acids. The V gene lost 4 bases and the J gene lost 5 bases, with 15 bases spanning the gap. Written as DNA, the CDR3 is TGCAGCGTTGGCACGGGGAAAAGGTATCAGCCCCAGCATTTT. This codes for CSVGTGKRYQPQHF.

This clonotype was detected ten times or more. This chain connects TRBV19 to TRBJ2-6; no clear D. V dropped 5 bases and J dropped 2 bases, with 10 bases sitting between them. Germline lookup yields CDR1 LNHDA and CDR2 SQIVND (reference sequence). This CDR3 comprises 15 residues. The CDR3: CASSPRWAGANVLTF. The CDR3 nucleotides are TGTGCCAGTAGTCCCCGGTGGGCTGGGGCCAACGTCCTGACTTTC.